The entry that follows covers one T cell receptor (beta chain) sequence. This entry is derived from a study of blood T cell repertoires in COVID-19. Study-level information: The cDNA or gDNA used as material had been derived from T cells, B-cell-depleted T cells, or PBMCs.

Authors' analysis steps: From reference gene primer amplification, estimates of nucleated cell counts were derived. Profiling relied on immunoSEQ multiplex PCR, and the TCRdb table lists in-frame clones only, not all of them. V and J calls and clone size follow that table, whereas D and trimming were derived from the DNA. This sample has some 180,000 clones, with about 90% found just once. This CDR3 has 16 amino acids. V lost 3 bases to trimming and J lost 4 bases; unmatched junction nucleotides: 10. Germline loops: CDR1 KGHSH, CDR2 LQKENI. The sample consisted of peripheral blood. This clonotype was sampled from a man between 70 and 80 years old with active or convalescent COVID-19. The rearrangement joins TRBV18 to TRBJ1-2; 8 bases agree with TRBD1. The CDR3 here is CASSPSDRAGSYGYTF. CDR3 bases: TGTGCCAGCTCACCTTCGGACAGGGCTGGGAGCTATGGCTACACCTTC.